Given below is one T cell receptor beta chain in context. No antigen is known for it. Method: immunoSEQ multiplex PCR; TCRdb's copy keeps in-frame clones and lacks some. The profile shows millions of clones, 85% to 95% of them singletons. The entry originates in a study of shared clonotypes between healthy human individuals. Regarding the study as a whole: Donor clonotype sharing was expected to depend on sequencing depth.

This CDR3 has 15 residues. V dropped 4 bases and J dropped 5 bases, with 17 bases sitting between them. Germline assignment: CDR1 LNHDA and CDR2 SQIVND (reference sequence). This TCR was sampled from a man between 18 and 35 years old in good health. The specimen was naive CD4+ T cells sorted from blood. Subset meaning: CD45RA+ positively selected. This chain joins TRBV19 and TRBJ1-1; D is perhaps TRBD1 (6 bases). CDR3 sequence reads: CASSTSRQVRTEAFF. In DNA form, the CDR3 reads TGTGCCAGTAGTACCTCCCGACAGGTACGGACTGAAGCTTTCTTT. Full variable domain (remainder filled in from reference TRBV19 and TRBJ1-1): DGGITQSPKYLFRKEGQNVTLSCEQNLNHDAMYWYRQDPGQGLRLIYYSQIVNDFQKGDIAEGYSVSREKKESFPLTVTSAQKNPTAFYLCASSTSRQVRTEAFFGQGTRLTVV.